The present T cell receptor (beta chain) was sequenced within a study of T-cell reconstitution after alpha-beta-depleted transplantation in children. This clonotype is classed as medium-sized (0.01 to 0.1%). Its antigen is as yet unknown. Unique molecular identifiers were built into the TCRbeta library. TCRdb reprocessed the PCR reads with MiXCR, giving one entry per CDR3 protein. The profile shows around 17,000 distinct CDR3 sequences, around 4.9% of them singletons. The CDR3 sequence is 15 residues long. Germline-derived CDR1 and CDR2 are ENHRY and SYGVKD. Germline trimming cut 6 bases from V and 8 bases from J; bases unmatched to any gene: 10. Findings and caveats of the study: T-cell counts and diversity at one year following transplant were attributed mainly to newly produced T cells. As was reported, about two months after transplant, alpha-beta T cells came from several hundred expanded graft clones. Day-60 TCRbeta diversity that was high in some patients was derived from surviving recipient T cells and thymic progenitors.

The rearrangement uses TRBV10-3 and TRBJ2-1; TRBD2 aligns across 10 bases. This sample comprised PBMCs, obtained before TCRalphabeta/CD19-depleted stem cell transplant. This TCR derives from a boy between 10 and 17 years old with acute lymphoblastic leukemia, due to receive a stem cell transplant. CDR3 in DNA: TGTGCCATCAGCTCGCTAGCGGGAGAAGCGGATGAGCAGTTCTTC. Protein: CAISSLAGEADEQFF.